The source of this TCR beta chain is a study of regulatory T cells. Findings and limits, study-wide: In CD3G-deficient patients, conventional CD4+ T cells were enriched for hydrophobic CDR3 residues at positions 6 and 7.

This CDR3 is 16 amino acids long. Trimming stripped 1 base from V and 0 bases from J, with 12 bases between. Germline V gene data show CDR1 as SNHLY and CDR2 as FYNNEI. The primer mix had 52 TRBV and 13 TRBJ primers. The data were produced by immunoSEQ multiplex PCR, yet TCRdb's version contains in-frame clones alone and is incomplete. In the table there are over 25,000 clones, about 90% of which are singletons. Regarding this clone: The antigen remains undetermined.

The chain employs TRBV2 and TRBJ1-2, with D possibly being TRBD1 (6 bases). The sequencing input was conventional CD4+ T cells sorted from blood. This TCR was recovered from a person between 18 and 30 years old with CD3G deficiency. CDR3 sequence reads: CASSEGGARANYGYTF. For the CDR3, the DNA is TGTGCCAGCAGTGAAGGGGGGGCTCGAGCTAACTATGGCTACACCTTC.